This T cell receptor beta chain originates from a study of T-cell reconstitution after alpha-beta-depleted transplantation in children. Unique molecular identifiers were incorporated into the prepared TCRbeta library. TCRdb passed the PCR reads through MiXCR, listing each CDR3 protein once. The sample consists of 600,000 to 700,000 distinct CDR3 sequences, around 16% of them appearing once. Many counts were recorded for this clonotype. The sample here was PBMCs from the stem cell graft donor, taken from the stem cell graft. This receptor was obtained from a human donor who donated a stem cell graft to a child with acute myeloid leukemia.

The CDR3 spells CASSLAGRGKPTTDTQYF. In nucleotides, the CDR3 is TGTGCCAGCAGCTTAGCTGGGCGGGGGAAACCTACTACAGATACGCAGTATTTT. This chain links TRBV7-2 with TRBJ2-3; the match to TRBD2 covers 7 bases. CDR3 length equals 18 residues. Germline V gene data show CDR1 as SGHTA and CDR2 as FQGNSA. Losses at the gene ends were 0 bases for V and 3 bases for J; bases not matched to a gene: 12.